The clone carrying this T cell receptor (beta chain) has only a few counts. The antigen remains unidentified. V was shortened by 4 bases and J by 2 bases, with 8 bases between the two germline ends. Germline CDR1 KGHDR, CDR2 SFDVKD. The CDR3 has 13 residues. cDNA libraries for TCR alpha and TCR beta, carrying sample barcodes and UMIs, came from 5'RACE with constant-segment primers. TCRdb called the 5' RACE reads again in MiXCR, with one record for every CDR3 protein. The sample carries 550,000 to 600,000 distinct CDR3 sequences, approximately 21% recorded once. The data stem from a study of T-cell memory formation after mild COVID-19. In the study overall: Largely donor-specific sequence clusters came from two donors. General study findings and limits: Whether second-wave clones peaking at day 37 were SARS-CoV-2 specific went unconfirmed.

The chain is built from TRBV24-1 and TRBJ2-7; no clear D. This sequence originates from an adult woman who had mild COVID-19 (a few samples of this study predate the infection). Cell type and time point are not known. Sample: PBMCs or a T cell subset sorted from them (not recorded which). CDR3 bases: TGTGCCACCAGTGACCCCACCACCTACGAGCAGTACTTC. Its protein is CATSDPTTYEQYF.